The 17 T cell receptor beta chains below come from one sample, sequenced in a study of CD4+ T cells in melanoma. TCRdb's copy holds only in-frame clones and misses some; the assay was immunoSEQ multiplex PCR. Here the sample spans roughly 110,000 clones, approximately 92% being singletons. The specimen sequenced was peripheral blood. The receptors here all came from a human donor with melanoma.

The chain recombines TRBV27 with TRBJ1-5; tentative D call: TRBD1 (5 bases). CDR1 and CDR2 (germline): MNHEY, SMNVEV (reference sequence). V was shortened by 6 bases and J by 3 bases, with 21 bases between the two germline ends. The CDR3 spans 17 residues. The CDR3 bases are TGTGCCAGCAGCCCAGAAAGGGGCCCAGGCCTCAATCAGCCCCAGCATTTT. It yields the protein CASSPERGPGLNQPQHF.

This clone was counted once. The rearrangement joins TRBV11-2 to TRBJ1-5; D remains ambiguous. There are 14 residues in the CDR3. Trimming pared 5 bases from V and 5 bases from J, leaving 13 bases between. Germline CDR1 reads SGHAT; CDR2 reads FQNNGV. CDR3 sequence reads: CASSPQPGDQPQHF. The DNA for the CDR3 is TGTGCCAGCAGCCCTCAGCCAGGTGATCAGCCCCAGCATTTT.

The chain carries TRBV9 and TRBJ2-1; 7 positions match TRBD2. The germline CDR1 and CDR2 sequences are SGDLS and YYNGEE. V shed 4 bases and J 6 bases; nucleotides not matched to a gene: 4. This CDR3 region has 13 residues. CDR3 amino acids: CASSRDYLNEQFF. For the CDR3, the DNA is TGTGCCAGCAGCCGGGACTACCTCAATGAGCAGTTCTTC.

This chain joins TRBV19 and TRBJ2-4, with D perhaps TRBD1 (7 bases). Looked up from germline, CDR1 is LNHDA and CDR2 is SQIVND (reference sequence). The CDR3 is 15 amino acids. V was pared by 6 bases and J by 0 bases, with 12 bases between. This CDR3 reads CASSSGGIAKNIQYF. The CDR3 DNA is TGTGCCAGTAGCTCAGGGGGGATAGCCAAAAACATTCAGTACTTC.

The gene calls are TRBV5-6 and TRBJ1-6; no clear D gene. Deletions cut 9 bases from V and 7 bases from J, with 14 bases between. The CDR3 sequence is 13 residues long. CDR1 and CDR2 (germline): SGHDT, YYEEEE. The CDR3 region is CATSVSRNSPLHF. The CDR3, as DNA: TGTGCCACCTCGGTGTCTCGGAATTCACCCCTCCACTTT.

V is TRBV27 and J is TRBJ1-2; 9 bases match TRBD1. J was trimmed by 3 bases and V by 8 bases; bases with no gene match: 13. CDR3 size: 16 residues. Germline CDR1 MNHEY, CDR2 SMNVEV (reference sequence). Written as DNA, the CDR3 is TGTGCCAGCCGACCATCAGGGGGACAGGGCTACTATGGCTACACCTTC. Amino acid sequence: CASRPSGGQGYYGYTF.

The chain uses TRBV10-1 and TRBJ2-5, with D hard to call. The DNA end favors TRBJ2-7, so the J call may be wrong. This CDR3 contains 13 residues. Germline CDR1 WNHNN, CDR2 SYGVQD (reference sequence). The CDR3 DNA is TGCGCCAGCAGTGAACAAGAAAGCAACGAGCAGTACTTC. Translating it yields CASSEQESNEQYF.

The gene calls are TRBV10-3 and TRBJ2-3; D is perhaps TRBD1 (5 bases). V was pared by 5 bases and J by 5 bases, with 14 bases between. The CDR3 covers 14 residues. Germline V lookup: CDR1 ENHRY, CDR2 SYGVKD. The CDR3 is CAISITGGEDTQYF. The CDR3 coding sequence is TGTGCCATCAGTATTACAGGTGGGGAAGATACGCAGTATTTT.

The J gene is TRBJ2-7, the V gene TRBV2; D remains unclear. The CDR3 totals 13 residues. Per germline, CDR1 SNHLY and CDR2 FYNNEI. V lost 4 bases to trimming and J lost 5 bases, with 12 bases between them. CDR3 sequence reads: CASSVEVEDEQYF. CDR3 in DNA: TGTGCCAGCAGTGTAGAGGTAGAAGACGAGCAGTACTTC. The complete variable domain, with remaining parts taken from reference TRBV2 and TRBJ2-7, reads EPEVTQTPSHQVTQMGQEVILRCVPISNHLYFYWYRQILGQKVEFLVSFYNNEISEKSEIFDDQFSVERPDGSNFTLKIRSTKLEDSAMYFCASSVEVEDEQYFGPGTRLTVT.

This rearrangement joins TRBV19 to TRBJ1-3, with no clear D. Trimming pared 8 bases from V and 0 bases from J, leaving 14 bases between. The CDR3 runs to 15 residues. CDR1 and CDR2 (germline): LNHDA, SQIVND (reference sequence). For the CDR3, the DNA is TGTGCCAGTGAGACCCCGTGGTTCTCTGGAAACACCATATATTTT. This gives the protein CASETPWFSGNTIYF.

In its sample, this clone was seen once. V usage is TRBV18 and J usage is TRBJ2-3, with TRBD2 matching over 10 bases. The V segment lost 4 bases and the J segment 0 bases; nucleotides outside the gene matches: 7. Germline CDR1 and CDR2: KGHSH and LQKENI. CDR3 length equals 17 residues. Here the CDR3 reads CASSLSGRARSTDTQYF. The DNA of the CDR3 is TGTGCCAGCTCACTAAGCGGGAGGGCCCGTAGCACAGATACGCAGTATTTT.

V is TRBV4-2 and J is TRBJ1-1, with 8 bases identical to TRBD1. V shed 4 bases and J 2 bases; nucleotides not matched to a gene: 3. The CDR3 has 14 amino acids. Germline V lookup: CDR1 LGHNA, CDR2 YNFKEQ. This CDR3 is CASSPGTGNTEAFF. The DNA of the CDR3 is TGTGCCAGCAGCCCCGGGACAGGTAACACTGAAGCTTTCTTT.

V and J are TRBV7-3 and TRBJ2-2, with TRBD2 identical over 8 bases. This CDR3 has 15 residues. CDR1 and CDR2 (germline): SGHTA, FQGTGA. The ends lost 2 bases at V and 6 bases at J; junction bases unmatched: 5. For the CDR3, the DNA is TGTGCCAGCAGCTTAGCGGGAGGTAGAGCCGGGGAGCTGTTTTTT. Its translation: CASSLAGGRAGELFF.

The chain employs TRBV7-3 and TRBJ2-1, with D possibly being TRBD1 (5 bases). Germline CDR1 reads SGHTA; CDR2 reads FQGTGA. The V end lost 6 bases, the J end lost 9 bases, and 15 bases lay between the germline ends. This CDR3 is built from 13 residues. The CDR3: CASSATRTTEQFF. The CDR3 DNA reads as TGTGCCAGCAGTGCTACTCGGACAACTGAGCAGTTCTTC.

The chain combines TRBV7-6 with TRBJ2-3, with 12 bases fitting TRBD2. V trimming: 5 bases; J trimming: 1 base; junction bases outside the gene matches: 16. Germline CDR1 and CDR2: SGHVS and FNYEAQ. The CDR3 contains 20 residues. The CDR3 is CASSTPSGRARDLGTDTQYF. The CDR3 DNA reads TGTGCCAGCAGCACCCCTAGCGGGAGGGCCAGGGATCTCGGCACAGATACGCAGTATTTT.

Concerning this clone itself: The same CDR3 is also encoded by other DNA sequences in this sample. The rearrangement links TRBV18 to TRBJ2-5; D ambiguous. Trimming removed 3 bases from V and 1 base from J, with 0 bases in between. The CDR3 covers 11 residues. Germline CDR1 is KGHSH and CDR2 is LQKENI. The chain's CDR3 is CASSPQETQYF. In DNA form, the CDR3 reads TGTGCCAGCTCACCCCAAGAGACCCAGTACTTC.

The chain joins TRBV7-3 to TRBJ2-2; no definite D call. The CDR3 length is 12 residues. Germline assignment: CDR1 SGHTA and CDR2 FQGTGA. V lost 3 bases and J lost 7, with 6 bases in between. CDR3 amino acids: CASSFGSGELFF. For the CDR3, the DNA is TGTGCCAGCAGCTTCGGAAGCGGGGAGCTGTTTTTT.